This T cell receptor (beta chain) came from a study of beta chain features in type 1 diabetes. Study at large: The examined sorted cells totaled 110 million or so across samples. Study-wide points: Within patients, naive, central memory and Treg TCRB repertoires seemed more similar than within healthy donors. Across all four CD4+ subsets, people with type 1 diabetes showed modestly shorter TCRB CDR3s. The question of HLA type influencing TCRB rearrangement was one that remained unresolved here.

Comments on this clone: Its specificity is unknown.

This CDR3 has 15 amino acids. CDR1 SEHNR and CDR2 FQNEAQ come from the germline V gene (reference sequence). Trimming took off 2 bases at V and 6 bases at J, with 11 bases between the two ends. CD45RO/CCR7/CD25/CD127/CD95/CD27 separated CD4+ naive, central memory, regulatory and stem cell-like memory cells by sorting. The study reverse transcribed the entire isolated RNA, so it sequenced expressed TCRB transcripts. Measured with immunoSEQ multiplex PCR; TCRdb has only the in-frame clones, and not every one. The sample consists of over 650,000 clones, about an eighth of them appearing once. The chain is built from TRBV7-9 and TRBJ1-6; the D gene is possibly TRBD1 (5 bases). This sequence originates from a man between 18 and 35 years old with type 1 diabetes. The sequencing input was naive CD4+ T cells from blood. This CDR3 reads CASSLQGESNSPLHF. The CDR3 DNA sequence: TGTGCCAGCAGCTTACAGGGAGAGAGTAATTCACCCCTCCACTTT.